This TCR beta chain was recovered during a study of PD-1 blockade in classical Hodgkin lymphoma. This clone has just a few counts. The sample's time point: cycle 4 day 1 (C4D1), after five to seven weeks of nivolumab. There was relapse after autologous stem cell transplantation in every patient, and there was variation in brentuximab vedotin exposure. Through magnetic negative selection, CD8+ T cells were separated from PBMCs that had been thawed. Here immunoSEQ multiplex PCR was the method, and the copy in TCRdb shows in-frame clones only, minus some. The sample has roughly 4,000 clones, around 68% seen once. The CDR3 totals 13 residues. CDR1 and CDR2 (germline): MNHEY, SVGAGI. Trimming removed 0 bases from V and 4 bases from J, with 7 bases in between.

The receptor was derived from a human donor with classical Hodgkin lymphoma. The chain has TRBV6-5 and TRBJ2-7; D remains unclear. The sequenced sample was CD8+ T cells from blood, obtained before the fourth cycle of nivolumab. CDR3 protein: CASSYSWGYEQYF. Written as DNA, the CDR3 is TGTGCCAGCAGTTACTCGTGGGGTTACGAGCAGTACTTC.